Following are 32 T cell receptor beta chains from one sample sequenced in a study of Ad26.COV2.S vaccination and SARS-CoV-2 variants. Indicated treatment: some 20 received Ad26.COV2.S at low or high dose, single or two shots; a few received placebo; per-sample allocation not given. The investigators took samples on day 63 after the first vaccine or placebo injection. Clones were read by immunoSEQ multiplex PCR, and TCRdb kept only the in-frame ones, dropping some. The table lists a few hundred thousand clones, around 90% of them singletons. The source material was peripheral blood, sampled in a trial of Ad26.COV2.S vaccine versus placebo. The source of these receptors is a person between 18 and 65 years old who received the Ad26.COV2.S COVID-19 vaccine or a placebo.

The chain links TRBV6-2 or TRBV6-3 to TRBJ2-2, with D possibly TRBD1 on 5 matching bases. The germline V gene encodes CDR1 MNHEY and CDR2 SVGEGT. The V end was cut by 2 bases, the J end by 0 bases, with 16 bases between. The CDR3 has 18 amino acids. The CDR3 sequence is CASSYPTTGHSNTGELFF. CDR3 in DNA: TGTGCCAGCAGTTACCCAACTACAGGCCACTCGAACACCGGGGAGCTGTTTTTT.

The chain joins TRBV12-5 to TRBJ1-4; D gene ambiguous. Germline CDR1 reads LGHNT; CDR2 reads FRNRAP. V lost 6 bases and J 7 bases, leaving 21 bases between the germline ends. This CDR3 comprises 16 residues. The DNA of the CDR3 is TGTGCTAGTGGCCTTGGTACGGATCAGGTGGGTGAAAAACTGTTTTTT. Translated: CASGLGTDQVGEKLFF.

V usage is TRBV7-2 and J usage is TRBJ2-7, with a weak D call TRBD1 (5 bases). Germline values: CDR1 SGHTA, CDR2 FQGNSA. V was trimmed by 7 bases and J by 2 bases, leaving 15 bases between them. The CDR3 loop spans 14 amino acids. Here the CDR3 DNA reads TGTGCCAGCAACCCAGGGTACTGGGCCTACGAGCAGTACTTC. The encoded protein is CASNPGYWAYEQYF.

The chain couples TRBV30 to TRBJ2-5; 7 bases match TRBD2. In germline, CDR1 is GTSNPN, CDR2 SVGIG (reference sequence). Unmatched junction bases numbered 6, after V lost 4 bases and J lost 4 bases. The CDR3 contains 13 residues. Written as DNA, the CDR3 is TGTGCCTGGACCGGGGGGTTGGGAGAGACCCAGTACTTC. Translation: CAWTGGLGETQYF.

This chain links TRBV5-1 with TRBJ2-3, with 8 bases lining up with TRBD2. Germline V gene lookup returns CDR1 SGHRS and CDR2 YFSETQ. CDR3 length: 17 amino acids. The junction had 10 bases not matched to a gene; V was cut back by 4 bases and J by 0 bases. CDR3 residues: CASSPGAGGVSTDTQYF. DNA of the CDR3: TGCGCCAGCAGCCCCGGGGCGGGGGGCGTTAGCACAGATACGCAGTATTTT.

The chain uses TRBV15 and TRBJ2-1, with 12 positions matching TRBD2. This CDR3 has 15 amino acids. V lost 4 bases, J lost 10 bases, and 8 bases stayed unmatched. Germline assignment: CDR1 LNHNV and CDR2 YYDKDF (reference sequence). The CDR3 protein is CATSNRLAGEKEQFF. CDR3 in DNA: TGTGCCACCAGCAATAGACTAGCGGGGGAAAAGGAGCAGTTCTTC.

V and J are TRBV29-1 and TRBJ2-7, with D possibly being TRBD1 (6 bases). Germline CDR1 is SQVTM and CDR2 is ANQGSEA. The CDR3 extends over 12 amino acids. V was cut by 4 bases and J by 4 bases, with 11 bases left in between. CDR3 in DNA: TGCAGCGTTGCTAGGGACACTTACGAGCAGTACTTC. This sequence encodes CSVARDTYEQYF.

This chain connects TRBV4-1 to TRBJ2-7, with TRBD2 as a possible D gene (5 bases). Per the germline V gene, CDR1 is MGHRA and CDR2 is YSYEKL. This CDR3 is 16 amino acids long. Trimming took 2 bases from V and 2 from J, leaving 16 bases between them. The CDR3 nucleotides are TGCGCCAGCAGCCAATTTCCCCGGGGTGTGGCCTACGAGCAGTACTTC. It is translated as CASSQFPRGVAYEQYF.

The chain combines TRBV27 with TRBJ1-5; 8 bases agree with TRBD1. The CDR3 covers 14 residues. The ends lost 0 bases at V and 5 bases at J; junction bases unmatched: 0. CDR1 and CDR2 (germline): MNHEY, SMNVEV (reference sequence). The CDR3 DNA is TGTGCCAGCAGTTTATCGACAGGGGATCAGCCCCAGCATTTT. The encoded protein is CASSLSTGDQPQHF.

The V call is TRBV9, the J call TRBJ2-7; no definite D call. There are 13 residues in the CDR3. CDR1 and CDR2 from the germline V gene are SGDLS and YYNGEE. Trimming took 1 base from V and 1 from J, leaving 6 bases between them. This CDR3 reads CASSVSDSYEQYF. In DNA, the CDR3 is TGTGCCAGCAGCGTATCGGATTCCTACGAGCAGTACTTC.

As DNA, the CDR3 is TGCGCCAGCAGCCAGACGGGACAGGGGGTCAATCAGCCCCAGCATTTT. Protein sequence: CASSQTGQGVNQPQHF. The V gene is TRBV4-1, the J gene TRBJ1-5; 11 nucleotides agree with TRBD1. The germline CDR1 and CDR2 sequences are MGHRA and YSYEKL. The CDR3 consists of 16 residues. The junction had 4 bases not matched to a gene; V was cut back by 3 bases and J by 3 bases.

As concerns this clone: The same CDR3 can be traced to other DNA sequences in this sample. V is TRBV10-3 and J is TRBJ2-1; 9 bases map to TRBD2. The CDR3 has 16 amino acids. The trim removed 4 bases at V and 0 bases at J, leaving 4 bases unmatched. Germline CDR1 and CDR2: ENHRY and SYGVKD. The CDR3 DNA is TGTGCCATCAGTGTGACTAGCGGCAGCTCCTACAATGAGCAGTTCTTC. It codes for CAISVTSGSSYNEQFF.

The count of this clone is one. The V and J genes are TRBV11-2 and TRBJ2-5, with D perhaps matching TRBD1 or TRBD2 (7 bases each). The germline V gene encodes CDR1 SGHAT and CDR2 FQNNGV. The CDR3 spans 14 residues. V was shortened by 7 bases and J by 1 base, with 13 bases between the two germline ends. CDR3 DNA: TGTGCCAGCACTCCAGGGGGGGCCCAAGAGACCCAGTACTTC. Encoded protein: CASTPGGAQETQYF.

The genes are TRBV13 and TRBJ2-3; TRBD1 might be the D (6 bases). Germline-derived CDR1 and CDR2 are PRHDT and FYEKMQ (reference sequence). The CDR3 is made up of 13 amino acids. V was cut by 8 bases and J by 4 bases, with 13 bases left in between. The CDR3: CASDQGRADTQYF. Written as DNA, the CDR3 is TGTGCCAGCGATCAGGGGCGCGCAGATACGCAGTATTTT. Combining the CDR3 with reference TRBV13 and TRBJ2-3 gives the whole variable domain AAGVIQSPRHLIKEKRETATLKCYPIPRHDTVYWYQQGPGQDPQFLISFYEKMQSDKGSIPDRFSAQQFSDYHSELNMSSLELGDSALYFCASDQGRADTQYFGPGTRLTVL.

The CDR3 DNA reads TGTGCCAGCAGCGTAGCTAGTAGTTTGGATGAGCAGTTCTTC. Translated, it gives CASSVASSLDEQFF. The rearrangement uses TRBV9 and TRBJ2-1; the D is unclear. Trimming shortened V by 0 bases and J by 8 bases, and 12 bases separated the two germline ends. The germline V gene encodes CDR1 SGDLS and CDR2 YYNGEE. This CDR3 contains 14 residues.

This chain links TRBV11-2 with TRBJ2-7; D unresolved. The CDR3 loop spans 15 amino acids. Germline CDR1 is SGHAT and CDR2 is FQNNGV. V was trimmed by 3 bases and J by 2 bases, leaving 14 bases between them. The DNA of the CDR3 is TGTGCCAGCAGCTTTCTTGCCCACAGAGCCTACGAGCAGTACTTC. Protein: CASSFLAHRAYEQYF.

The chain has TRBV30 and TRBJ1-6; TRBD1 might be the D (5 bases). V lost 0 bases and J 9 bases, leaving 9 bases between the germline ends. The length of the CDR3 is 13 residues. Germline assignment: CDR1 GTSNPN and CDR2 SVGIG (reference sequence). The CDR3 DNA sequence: TGTGCCTGGAGTGTGGGGACCAGTTCACCCCTCCACTTT. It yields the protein CAWSVGTSSPLHF.

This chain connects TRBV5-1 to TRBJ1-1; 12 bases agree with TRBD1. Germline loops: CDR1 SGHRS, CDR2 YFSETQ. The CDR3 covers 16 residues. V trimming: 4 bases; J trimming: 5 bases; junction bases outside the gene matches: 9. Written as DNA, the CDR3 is TGCGCCAGCAGCCACTTGGGGACAGGGGGCGGGACTGAAGCTTTCTTT. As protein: CASSHLGTGGGTEAFF.

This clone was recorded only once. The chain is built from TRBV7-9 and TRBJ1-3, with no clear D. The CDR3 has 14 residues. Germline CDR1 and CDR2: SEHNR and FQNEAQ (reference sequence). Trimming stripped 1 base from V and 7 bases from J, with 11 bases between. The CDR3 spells CASSLDSRWNTIYF. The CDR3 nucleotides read TGTGCCAGCAGCTTAGACTCCCGGTGGAACACCATATATTTT.

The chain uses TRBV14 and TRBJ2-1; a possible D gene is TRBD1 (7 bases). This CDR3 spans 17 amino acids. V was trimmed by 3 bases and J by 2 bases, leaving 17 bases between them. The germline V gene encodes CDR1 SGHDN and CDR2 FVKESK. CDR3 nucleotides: TGTGCCAGCAGCCACAAGAGGGGGCGGGACGCCTACAATGAGCAGTTCTTC. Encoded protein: CASSHKRGRDAYNEQFF.

The CDR3 bases are TGTGCCAGCAGCTTAGGCAGGTTATACGAGCAGTACTTC. This encodes CASSLGRLYEQYF. The genes are TRBV7-2 and TRBJ2-7; D gene ambiguous. From germline, CDR1 is SGHTA and CDR2 FQGNSA. The CDR3 sequence is 13 residues long. V lost 1 base and J 4 bases, leaving 8 bases between the germline ends.

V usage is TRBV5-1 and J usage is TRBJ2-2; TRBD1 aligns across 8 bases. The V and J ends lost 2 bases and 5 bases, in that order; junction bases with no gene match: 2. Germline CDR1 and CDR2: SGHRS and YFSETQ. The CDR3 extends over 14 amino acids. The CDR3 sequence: CASSFQGATGELFF. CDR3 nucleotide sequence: TGCGCCAGCAGCTTTCAGGGGGCGACCGGGGAGCTGTTTTTT.

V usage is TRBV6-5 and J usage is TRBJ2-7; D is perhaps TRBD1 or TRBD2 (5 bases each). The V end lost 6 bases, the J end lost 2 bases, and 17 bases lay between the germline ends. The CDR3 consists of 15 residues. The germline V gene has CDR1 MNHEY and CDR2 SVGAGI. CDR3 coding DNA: TGTGCCAGCAGGTACCTCGGGACGCCAACCTACGAGCAGTACTTC. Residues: CASRYLGTPTYEQYF.

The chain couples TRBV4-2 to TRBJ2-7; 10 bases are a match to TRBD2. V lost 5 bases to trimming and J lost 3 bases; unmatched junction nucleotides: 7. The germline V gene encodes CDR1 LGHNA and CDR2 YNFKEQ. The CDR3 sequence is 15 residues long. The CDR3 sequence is CASSEGASGSYEQYF. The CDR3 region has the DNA TGTGCCAGCAGCGAAGGGGCTAGCGGGAGCTACGAGCAGTACTTC.

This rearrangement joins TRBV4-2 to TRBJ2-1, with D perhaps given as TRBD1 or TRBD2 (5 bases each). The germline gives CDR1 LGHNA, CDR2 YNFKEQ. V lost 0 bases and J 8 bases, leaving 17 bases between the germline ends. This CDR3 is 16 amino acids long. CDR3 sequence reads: CASSQESTQGVYEQFF. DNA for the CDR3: TGTGCCAGCAGCCAAGAAAGTACGCAGGGAGTGTATGAGCAGTTCTTC.

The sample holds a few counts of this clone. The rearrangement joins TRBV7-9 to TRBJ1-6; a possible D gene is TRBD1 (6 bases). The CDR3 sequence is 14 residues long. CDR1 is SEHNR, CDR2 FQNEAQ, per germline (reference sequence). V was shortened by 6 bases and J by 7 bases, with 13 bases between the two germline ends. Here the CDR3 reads CASSKGQFNSPLHF. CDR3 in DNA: TGTGCCAGCAGTAAAGGACAGTTCAATTCACCCCTCCACTTT.

CDR3 loop: CASSYSEARELFF. The CDR3 region has the DNA TGTGCCAGCAGTTACTCAGAGGCCAGGGAACTGTTTTTT. This chain links TRBV6-5 with TRBJ1-4, with a possible D match to TRBD1 (5 bases). The CDR3 consists of 13 residues. V gave up 0 bases and J gave up 12 bases, with 11 bases separating them. CDR1 is MNHEY, CDR2 SVGAGI, per germline.

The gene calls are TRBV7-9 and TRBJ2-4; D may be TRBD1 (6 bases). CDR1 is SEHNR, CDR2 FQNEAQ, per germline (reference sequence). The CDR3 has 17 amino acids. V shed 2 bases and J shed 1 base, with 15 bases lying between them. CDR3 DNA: TGTGCCAGCAGCTTATACCGAACCGACAGGGCCAAAAACATTCAGTACTTC. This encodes CASSLYRTDRAKNIQYF.

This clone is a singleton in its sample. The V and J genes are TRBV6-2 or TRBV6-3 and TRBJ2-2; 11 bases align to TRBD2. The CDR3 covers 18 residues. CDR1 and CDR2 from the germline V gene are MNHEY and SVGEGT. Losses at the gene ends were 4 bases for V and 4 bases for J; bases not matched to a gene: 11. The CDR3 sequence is CASSSPLAGAYGTGELFF. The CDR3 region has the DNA TGTGCCAGCAGTTCCCCACTAGCGGGAGCCTATGGCACCGGGGAGCTGTTTTTT.

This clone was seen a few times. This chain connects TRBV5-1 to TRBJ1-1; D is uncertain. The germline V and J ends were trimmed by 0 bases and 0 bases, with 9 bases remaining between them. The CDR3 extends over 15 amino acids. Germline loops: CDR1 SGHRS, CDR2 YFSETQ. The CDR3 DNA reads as TGCGCCAGCAGCTTGGGGGCTACCATGAACACTGAAGCTTTCTTT. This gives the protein CASSLGATMNTEAFF. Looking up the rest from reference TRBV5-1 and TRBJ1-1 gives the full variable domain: KAGVTQTPRYLIKTRGQQVTLSCSPISGHRSVSWYQQTPGQGLQFLFEYFSETQRNKGNFPGRFSGRQFSNSRSEMNVSTLELGDSALYLCASSLGATMNTEAFFGQGTRLTVV.

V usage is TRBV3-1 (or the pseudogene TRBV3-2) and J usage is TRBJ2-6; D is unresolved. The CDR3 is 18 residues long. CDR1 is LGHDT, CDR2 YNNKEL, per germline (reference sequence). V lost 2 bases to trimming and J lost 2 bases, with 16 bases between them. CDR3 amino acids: CASSQFTGPRAGANVLTF. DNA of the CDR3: TGTGCCAGCAGCCAATTCACCGGGCCTCGGGCTGGGGCCAACGTCCTGACTTTC.

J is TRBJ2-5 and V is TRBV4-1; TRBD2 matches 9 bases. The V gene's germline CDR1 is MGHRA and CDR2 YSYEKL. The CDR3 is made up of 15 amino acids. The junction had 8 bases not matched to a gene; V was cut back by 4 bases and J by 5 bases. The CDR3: CASSPLLREGETQYF. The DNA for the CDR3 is TGCGCCAGCAGCCCCCTTTTGCGGGAGGGGGAGACCCAGTACTTC.